Here is one T cell receptor (beta chain) with its context. Its antigen is not identified. Generated by immunoSEQ multiplex PCR, the TCRdb table keeps only in-frame clones and is missing some. The sample has 260,000 or so clones, 80% to 90% seen once. The data belong to a study of cytomegalovirus exposure and HLA in healthy donors. Study conclusions and caveats: The investigators catalogued 180 or so TCR beta chains as cytomegalovirus-associated.

Germline CDR1 and CDR2: SGDLS and YYNGEE. The CDR3 sequence is 15 residues long. Trimming took 0 bases from V and 0 from J, leaving 9 bases between them. Material: PBMCs. V usage is TRBV9 and J usage is TRBJ1-2, with a tentative D call TRBD1 (5 bases). The clonotype originates from a man younger than 30 in good health and CMV-seronegative. The chain's CDR3 is CASSVGGRANYGYTF. CDR3 coding DNA: TGTGCCAGCAGCGTAGGGGGCAGAGCTAACTATGGCTACACCTTC.